The clone carrying this T cell receptor (beta chain) showed up many times. Its target is not known. The CDR3 length is 13 residues. Between the trimmed V and J ends, which lost 6 bases and 6 bases, there was a span of 12 bases. Via MiXCR, TCRdb re-called the multiplex PCR reads, giving one row per CDR3 protein. This table holds tens of thousands of distinct CDR3 sequences, roughly 23% found once. The sample originates from a study of breast tumors, draining lymph nodes, adjacent tissues. Study-wide results and limits: Data only fit, rather than demonstrated, lymph node origin of most tumor T cells. Most tumor T cells seemingly derive from lymph node, then expand in tumor.

The sequenced sample was breast tumor tissue. V is TRBV12-3 or TRBV12-4 and J is TRBJ1-5; D remains ambiguous. The receptor's source is a female donor with breast cancer. Some clones in this sample may be carry-over from other donors' samples. CDR3 nucleotides: TGTGCCAGCAGCAAGAGGGAAGGTCAGCCCCAGCATTTT. Translating gives CASSKREGQPQHF.